The 20 T cell receptor beta chains below all came from one sample that was sequenced in a study of blood T cell repertoires in COVID-19. Method: immunoSEQ multiplex PCR; TCRdb's copy keeps in-frame clones and lacks some. The sample has about 430,000 clones, roughly 90% seen once. Sample: peripheral blood. Source of these receptors: a man aged 18 to 35 with COVID-19, enrolled during active disease.

The chain couples TRBV10-3 to TRBJ1-2; TRBD1 aligns across 8 bases. Germline CDR1 and CDR2: ENHRY and SYGVKD. The J segment lost 5 bases and the V segment lost 2 bases, leaving 7 bases of the junction unmatched. This CDR3 has 15 amino acids. The CDR3 coding sequence is TGTGCCATCAGTGAGCCGGACAGGGCAGAGTATGGCTACACCTTC. The encoded protein is CAISEPDRAEYGYTF.

This chain joins TRBV14 and TRBJ1-2; perhaps TRBD1 as D (6 bases). V was clipped by 3 bases and J by 7 bases, with 9 bases between them. This CDR3 has 12 amino acids. The germline CDR1 and CDR2 sequences are SGHDN and FVKESK. The CDR3 loop reads CASSQGAFGYTF. CDR3 nucleotide sequence: TGTGCCAGCAGCCAGGGGGCTTTTGGCTACACCTTC.

The J gene is TRBJ2-2, the V gene TRBV19; maybe TRBD1 (5 bases). Germline V gene sequence: CDR1 LNHDA, CDR2 SQIVND (reference sequence). Trimming left V 4 bases short and J 1 base short, with 7 bases between. The CDR3 runs to 14 residues. CDR3 nucleotides: TGTGCCAGTAGTAATAGGGGGAACACCGGGGAGCTGTTTTTT. This translates into CASSNRGNTGELFF.

The rearrangement links TRBV12-3 or TRBV12-4 to TRBJ2-1; D is possibly TRBD2 (6 bases). Trimming removed 3 bases from V and 14 bases from J, with 14 bases in between. The length of the CDR3 is 12 residues. The CDR3 DNA reads as TGTGCCAGCAGTTTCAATCGGGGGATCAAGTTCTTC. It specifies CASSFNRGIKFF.

This clone was observed once. The chain combines TRBV3-1 (or the pseudogene TRBV3-2) with TRBJ2-7; a possible D gene is TRBD2 (6 bases). CDR1 and CDR2 (germline): LGHDT, YNNKEL (reference sequence). The CDR3 sequence is 14 residues long. Trimming took off 3 bases at V and 2 bases at J, with 11 bases between the two ends. Written as DNA, the CDR3 is TGTGCCAGCAGCCATAGCGGAGACACCTACGAGCAGTACTTC. As protein: CASSHSGDTYEQYF.

The V and J genes are TRBV29-1 and TRBJ2-5, with D uncertain. The V end lost 1 base, the J end lost 2 bases, and 8 bases lay between the germline ends. CDR1 SQVTM and CDR2 ANQGSEA come from the germline V gene. The CDR3 sequence is 13 residues long. The CDR3 nucleotides read TGCAGCGTTGAAGGGGCAGGTCAAGAGACCCAGTACTTC. It specifies CSVEGAGQETQYF.

The chain links TRBV12-3 or TRBV12-4 to TRBJ2-3, with D hard to call. The CDR3 covers 13 residues. V gave up 8 bases and J gave up 0 bases, with 9 bases separating them. As DNA, the CDR3 is TGTGCCAGCTCCGCCCGGAGCACAGATACGCAGTATTTT. It specifies CASSARSTDTQYF.

The chain links TRBV5-1 to TRBJ2-3, with D possibly TRBD2 on 6 matching bases. Germline assignment: CDR1 SGHRS and CDR2 YFSETQ. CDR3 length equals 15 residues. Trimming cost V 2 bases and J 5 bases, with 15 bases left between them. CDR3 amino acids: CASSFGQGGGDTQYF. The CDR3 DNA reads as TGCGCCAGCAGCTTTGGGCAGGGAGGAGGAGATACGCAGTATTTT.

This clone came up once. The chain is built from TRBV5-1 and TRBJ2-7; 9 nucleotides agree with TRBD1. V shed 5 bases and J 6 bases; nucleotides not matched to a gene: 6. The CDR3 sequence is 13 residues long. Germline CDR1 reads SGHRS; CDR2 reads YFSETQ. CDR3 bases: TGCGCCAGCAGGCCCACAGGGGGCCGCGAGCAGTACTTC. Protein sequence: CASRPTGGREQYF.

V and J are TRBV19 and TRBJ1-6; no clear D gene. The germline CDR1 and CDR2 sequences are LNHDA and SQIVND (reference sequence). V lost 2 bases, J lost 9 bases, and 11 bases lay in between. The CDR3 consists of 14 residues. The CDR3 protein is CASSITTLGSPLHF. The CDR3 DNA sequence: TGTGCCAGTAGTATAACGACACTTGGTTCACCCCTCCACTTT.

This chain connects TRBV6-5 to TRBJ2-5, with D hard to call. Germline lookup yields CDR1 MNHEY and CDR2 SVGAGI. V dropped 6 bases and J dropped 5 bases, with 7 bases sitting between them. The CDR3 is 11 amino acids. The CDR3 nucleotides read TGTGCCAGCAGCACAGCCGAGACCCAGTACTTC. This codes for CASSTAETQYF.

The chain couples TRBV5-1 to TRBJ2-7, with 7 positions matching TRBD2. The J segment lost 7 bases and the V segment lost 0 bases, leaving 4 bases of the junction unmatched. The CDR3 totals 13 residues. Germline V CDR1 and CDR2: SGHRS, YFSETQ. CDR3 coding DNA: TGCGCCAGCAGCTTGGGACTAGCTGAAGAGCAGTACTTC. It specifies CASSLGLAEEQYF.

The chain combines TRBV5-4 with TRBJ2-3; a weak D match, TRBD2 (6 bases). Germline CDR1 and CDR2: SGHNT and YYREEE (reference sequence). The CDR3 contains 17 residues. V was clipped by 6 bases and J by 0 bases, with 20 bases between them. The CDR3 protein is CASTSSGALFSTDTQYF. CDR3 DNA: TGTGCCAGCACCTCGTCGGGAGCCCTCTTTAGCACAGATACGCAGTATTTT.

This sequence joins TRBV19 and TRBJ1-2; tentative D call: TRBD1 (5 bases). Germline V lookup: CDR1 LNHDA, CDR2 SQIVND (reference sequence). V was cut by 4 bases and J by 8 bases, with 8 bases left in between. CDR3 length: 11 amino acids. The CDR3 DNA is TGTGCCAGTAGTACGAGACAGGGCTACACCTTC. Protein product: CASSTRQGYTF.

This clone was detected only a few times. This rearrangement joins TRBV7-9 to TRBJ2-5; D unresolved. V was pared by 5 bases and J by 2 bases, with 3 bases between. Looked up from germline, CDR1 is SEHNR and CDR2 is FQNEAQ (reference sequence). CDR3 length: 11 residues. The CDR3 DNA reads TGTGCCAGCAGCCCACAAGAGACCCAGTACTTC. Protein: CASSPQETQYF.

The genes are TRBV5-1 and TRBJ1-1, with 8 bases lining up with TRBD1. Germline-derived CDR1 and CDR2 are SGHRS and YFSETQ. V gave up 4 bases and J gave up 0 bases; unmatched junction bases: 2. CDR3 length: 14 residues. DNA of the CDR3: TGCGCCAGCAGCCAGGGGGCCTTGAACACTGAAGCTTTCTTT. Its translation: CASSQGALNTEAFF.

This rearrangement joins TRBV4-1 to TRBJ2-3, with TRBD2 identical over 16 bases. Looked up from germline, CDR1 is MGHRA and CDR2 is YSYEKL. After removal of 0 bases from V and 0 bases from J, the junction contained 6 bases not matched to a gene. The CDR3 has 20 amino acids. CDR3 DNA sequence: TGCGCCAGCAGCCAAGAGCCGGGACTAGCGGGAGGGAAGAGCACAGATACGCAGTATTTT. Translating it yields CASSQEPGLAGGKSTDTQYF.

Turning to this clone: At the DNA level, this CDR3 is encoded by other sequences in the same sample as well. The V gene is TRBV7-9, the J gene TRBJ1-4; maybe TRBD1 (6 bases). Germline V gene sequence: CDR1 SEHNR, CDR2 FQNEAQ (reference sequence). The V gene lost 1 base and the J gene lost 6 bases, with 12 bases spanning the gap. The CDR3 runs 15 residues. In nucleotides, the CDR3 is TGTGCCAGCAGCTTAGTGGGGGCGCGGGATGAAAAACTGTTTTTT. It translates to CASSLVGARDEKLFF.

The chain is built from TRBV4-2 and TRBJ2-4, with TRBD1 matching 7 bases. The CDR3 length is 14 residues. Germline assignment: CDR1 LGHNA and CDR2 YNFKEQ. J gave up 7 bases and V 4 bases, and 7 bases lay outside the gene matches. The CDR3 here is CASSPSEGANIQYF. The CDR3 nucleotides are TGTGCCAGCAGCCCATCTGAGGGGGCGAACATTCAGTACTTC.

CDR3 in amino acids: CASSESTGIEGYTF. In DNA form, the CDR3 reads TGCGCCAGCAGTGAGTCGACAGGGATTGAGGGCTACACCTTC. The chain links TRBV10-1 to TRBJ1-2, with 7 bases aligning to TRBD1. The V segment lost 0 bases and the J segment 8 bases; nucleotides outside the gene matches: 6. Germline CDR1 and CDR2: WNHNN and SYGVQD (reference sequence). The CDR3 consists of 14 residues.